These 5 T cell receptor beta chains were all obtained from the same sample, sequenced in a study of prognosis after radiotherapy for stage I lung cancer. Multiplex PCR in two rounds served to amplify TCR beta CDR3 from genomic DNA. Gene-specific primers for each TRBV and TRBJ gene drove first-round PCR. TCRdb ran MiXCR on the multiplex PCR reads and lists one entry per CDR3 protein. Counted here are around 59,000 distinct CDR3 sequences, approximately 25% occurring once; the ten biggest clones make up around 6.9%. Sequenced here: PBMCs, sampled before or after stereotactic body radiation therapy (not recorded which). The receptors stem from a donor aged 50 or older with non-small cell lung cancer.

This chain joins TRBV6-1 and TRBJ2-2; D is unclear. V gave up 3 bases and J gave up 6 bases, with 8 bases separating them. The CDR3 has 13 residues. Germline V gene data show CDR1 as MNHNS and CDR2 as SASEGT. Written as DNA, the CDR3 is TGTGCCAGCAGTGAGTCGAGCGCCGGGGAGCTGTTTTTT. Amino acid sequence: CASSESSAGELFF.

This clonotype appeared many times. The rearrangement links TRBV12-3 or TRBV12-4 to TRBJ2-1; D call uncertain. Trimming took off 3 bases at V and 4 bases at J, with 10 bases between the two ends. The CDR3 is 14 amino acids. The CDR3 DNA is TGTGCCAGCAGTTTGCGGAAAAATTACAATGAGCAGTTCTTC. Translation: CASSLRKNYNEQFF.

There are many counts of this clonotype. This rearrangement joins TRBV12-3 or TRBV12-4 to TRBJ2-5; TRBD2 agrees at 8 bases. Trimming at V came to 6 bases and at J to 0 bases, leaving 6 bases not matched to a gene. The CDR3 covers 15 residues. CDR3 residues: CASSLTSVHQETQYF. The CDR3, as DNA: TGTGCCAGCAGCTTGACTAGCGTACACCAAGAGACCCAGTACTTC.

This clonotype came up many times. This sequence joins TRBV6-2 or TRBV6-3 and TRBJ2-5, with D perhaps matching TRBD2 (5 bases). V dropped 4 bases and J dropped 4 bases, with 13 bases sitting between them. CDR1 is MNHEY, CDR2 SVGEGT, per germline. CDR3 size: 14 residues. CDR3 sequence (DNA): TGTGCCAGCAGTTCTGGGAGTATGTCAGAGACCCAGTACTTC. Translating gives CASSSGSMSETQYF.

The genes are TRBV5-4 and TRBJ1-1, with D perhaps matching TRBD1 (6 bases). This CDR3 contains 16 residues. V lost 3 bases, J lost 3 bases, and 18 bases lay in between. Germline V CDR1 and CDR2: SGHNT, YYREEE (reference sequence). CDR3 DNA: TGTGCCAGCAGCTCCCATAATCGGGACAAGCACACTGAAGCTTTCTTT. It specifies CASSSHNRDKHTEAFF.